The clone carrying this TCR beta chain was seen more than once but under ten times. The target antigen is unknown. The data belong to a study of identical twins. Study conclusions and caveats: Fewer insertions marked abundant cord blood beta clonotypes; young adult naive trended weakly, memory not at all.

TCRdb reprocessed the 5' RACE reads with MiXCR, giving one entry per CDR3 protein. The table has about 900,000 distinct CDR3 sequences, roughly an eighth seen once. This CDR3 has 16 residues. Trimming stripped 5 bases from V and 6 bases from J, with 19 bases between. Germline V CDR1 and CDR2: PRHDT, FYEKMQ (reference sequence). This sample also belongs to another study, concerning yellow fever vaccine responses in identical twins.

The sequence was collected from a woman between 18 and 30 years old in good health. This rearrangement joins TRBV13 to TRBJ2-2; weak D call: TRBD2 (5 bases). The material sequenced was PBMCs. Here the CDR3 DNA reads TGTGCCAGCAGCACCATTGGTCTAGCTGCCGCCGGGGAGCTGTTTTTT. Its protein is CASSTIGLAAAGELFF.